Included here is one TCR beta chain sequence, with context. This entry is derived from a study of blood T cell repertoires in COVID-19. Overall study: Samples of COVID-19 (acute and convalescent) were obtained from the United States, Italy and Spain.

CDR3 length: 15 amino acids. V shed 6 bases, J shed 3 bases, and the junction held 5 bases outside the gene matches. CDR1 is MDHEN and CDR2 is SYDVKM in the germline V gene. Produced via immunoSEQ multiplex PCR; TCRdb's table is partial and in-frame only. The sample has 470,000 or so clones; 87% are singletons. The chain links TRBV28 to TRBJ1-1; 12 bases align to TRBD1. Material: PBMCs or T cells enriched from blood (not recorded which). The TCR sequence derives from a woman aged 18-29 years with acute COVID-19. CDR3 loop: CASSSGQGADTEAFF. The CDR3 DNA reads TGTGCCAGCAGCTCGGGACAGGGGGCGGACACTGAAGCTTTCTTT.